This T cell receptor beta chain was sequenced for a study of post-analysis software for immune sequencing data. Study conclusions and caveats: A handful of TRBV segments (TRBV5-6, TRBV5-1 and TRBV20-1 among them) occurred more frequently in patients than in controls. Analysis by F measure revealed that same-batch samples clustered strongly together.

A note on this clonotype: Antigen unknown.

Trimming took off 5 bases at V and 4 bases at J, with 13 bases between the two ends. CDR3 length equals 14 residues. Germline CDR1 is SEHNR and CDR2 is FQNEAQ (reference sequence). cDNA libraries of TCR beta carried unique molecular identifiers. Input amounts of 1 to 10 million T cells were used. These gave 500,000 or so cDNA molecules, so each molecule approximated one T cell. TCRdb independently ran MiXCR on the PCR reads; one entry per CDR3 protein. The sample lists a few hundred thousand distinct CDR3 sequences, under 55% occurring once. This sequence joins TRBV7-9 and TRBJ2-3; no firm D call. Sequencing was done on a sample of blood. This clonotype originated in a girl under 18 with multiple sclerosis. The CDR3 coding sequence is TGTGCCAGCAGCATCAACTGGATTGCAGATACGCAGTATTTT. It translates to CASSINWIADTQYF.